Listed here are 22 T cell receptor beta chains from one sample, sequenced in a study of T cells in Graves' hyperthyroidism and ophthalmopathy. It was RNA transcripts that yielded the amplified TCR beta CDR3 regions. When the TCR CDR3 underwent first-round RT-PCR, the HTBI primer set was used. MiXCR was run by TCRdb on the multiplex PCR reads, yielding one entry per CDR3 protein. Of about 340,000 distinct CDR3 sequences listed, around a fifth are singletons. Sequenced input: blood. The receptors shown here come from a woman aged 45-65 years with Graves' hyperthyroidism.

Points on this clonotype: A much more abundant neighbour one base away suggests this may be a read error. The J gene is TRBJ1-1, the V gene TRBV5-1; a weak D match, TRBD1 (5 bases). Germline CDR1 reads SGHRS; CDR2 reads YFSETQ. The CDR3 contains 14 residues. V was shortened by 6 bases and J by 0 bases, with 12 bases between the two germline ends. DNA of the CDR3: TGCGCCAGCATCGCGGGACGGATGAACACTGAAGCTTTCTTT. Translated: CASIAGRMNTEAFF. Full variable domain (rest looked up from reference TRBV5-1 and TRBJ1-1): KAGVTQTPRYLIKTRGQQVTLSCSPISGHRSVSWYQQTPGQGLQFLFEYFSETQRNKGNFPGRFSGRQFSNSRSEMNVSTLELGDSALYLCASIAGRMNTEAFFGQGTRLTVV.

The V and J genes are TRBV5-1 and TRBJ2-7; D perhaps matches TRBD2 (5 bases). Trimming stripped 0 bases from V and 5 bases from J, with 12 bases between. CDR1 SGHRS and CDR2 YFSETQ come from the germline V gene. CDR3 length equals 14 residues. The CDR3 nucleotides read TGCGCCAGCAGCTTGGTGGGAGAACTGGACGAGCAGTACTTC. Encoded protein: CASSLVGELDEQYF.

This chain links TRBV19 with TRBJ2-1; D is undetermined. The CDR3 spans 13 residues. CDR1 is LNHDA, CDR2 SQIVND, per germline (reference sequence). V lost 3 bases, J lost 8 bases, and 11 bases lay in between. Here the CDR3 DNA reads TGTGCCAGTAGTATCCCGCCTTCGGATGAGCAGTTCTTC. The encoded protein is CASSIPPSDEQFF.

The sample holds many counts of this clonotype. The chain recombines TRBV18 with TRBJ1-5, with 8 nucleotides matching TRBD1. The CDR3 totals 14 residues. The V and J ends lost 4 bases and 6 bases, in that order; junction bases with no gene match: 5. The germline V gene encodes CDR1 KGHSH and CDR2 LQKENI. CDR3 nucleotides: TGTGCCAGCTCACTGACAGGGGCAGGTCAGCCCCAGCATTTT. Protein: CASSLTGAGQPQHF.

The chain carries TRBV29-1 and TRBJ2-6; unclear D gene. The CDR3 length is 13 residues. V was cut by 4 bases and J by 2 bases, with 6 bases left in between. Germline loops: CDR1 SQVTM, CDR2 ANQGSEA. In DNA, the CDR3 is TGCAGCGTTGCGGTGGCTGGGGCCAACGTCCTGACTTTC. Translation gives CSVAVAGANVLTF. Full variable domain (missing parts from reference TRBV29-1 and TRBJ2-6): SAVISQKPSRDICQRGTSLTIQCQVDSQVTMMFWYRQQPGQSLTLIATANQGSEATYESGFVIDKFPISRPNLTFSTLTVSNMSPEDSSIYLCSVAVAGANVLTFGAGSRLTVL.

Many counts were recorded for this clonotype. CDR3 nucleotides: TGTGCCAGCAGGAGCGGCGGAGACTATGGCTACACCTTC. It codes for CASRSGGDYGYTF. The chain is built from TRBV2 and TRBJ1-2, with unresolved D. V lost 6 bases and J lost 3, with 11 bases in between. In germline, CDR1 is SNHLY, CDR2 FYNNEI. CDR3 length: 13 amino acids.

This clonotype came up many times. The chain employs TRBV7-3 and TRBJ2-7; a possible D gene is TRBD2 (6 bases). V dropped 0 bases and J dropped 4 bases, with 16 bases sitting between them. CDR1 and CDR2 from the germline V gene are SGHTA and FQGTGA. This CDR3 contains 16 residues. CDR3 nucleotide sequence: TGTGCCAGCAGCTTAACTTCGGGACTCCCAGTTTACGAGCAGTACTTC. Residues: CASSLTSGLPVYEQYF.

The CDR3 here is CASSGTGGTSYGYTF. CDR3 DNA sequence: TGCGCCAGCAGCGGGACGGGGGGAACATCCTATGGCTACACCTTC. This rearrangement joins TRBV5-1 to TRBJ1-2, with a weak D call TRBD1 (5 bases). V was shortened by 4 bases and J by 4 bases, with 17 bases between the two germline ends. Per germline, CDR1 SGHRS and CDR2 YFSETQ. The length of the CDR3 is 15 residues.

Ten or more counts support this clonotype. The chain uses TRBV28 and TRBJ1-5, with 9 bases identical to TRBD1. Germline V gene data show CDR1 as MDHEN and CDR2 as SYDVKM. The V and J ends lost 7 bases and 6 bases, in that order; junction bases with no gene match: 10. The CDR3 is 15 amino acids. CDR3 sequence: CASTPDRGDLQPQHF. CDR3 in DNA: TGTGCCAGCACCCCGGACAGGGGCGACCTTCAGCCCCAGCATTTT.

The V call is TRBV9, the J call TRBJ2-1; 7 positions agree with TRBD2. Germline CDR1 and CDR2: SGDLS and YYNGEE. The CDR3 extends over 18 amino acids. V was pared by 0 bases and J by 2 bases, with 11 bases of the junction left unmatched. The CDR3 loop is CASSVEPPGLTAYNEQFF. CDR3 coding DNA: TGTGCCAGCAGCGTAGAGCCCCCGGGACTAACAGCCTACAATGAGCAGTTCTTC.

This clonotype was seen more than once but under ten times. The chain carries TRBV19 and TRBJ1-5, with a tentative D call TRBD1 (5 bases). The CDR3 loop spans 15 amino acids. V was pared by 5 bases and J by 6 bases, with 17 bases between. Germline lookup yields CDR1 LNHDA and CDR2 SQIVND (reference sequence). CDR3 sequence (DNA): TGTGCCAGTAGTGCCATTCAGGGATTCGGTCAGCCCCAGCATTTT. Its protein product is CASSAIQGFGQPQHF.

This clonotype was detected ten times or more. The chain employs TRBV5-6 and TRBJ1-1, with D hard to call. CDR1 SGHDT and CDR2 YYEEEE come from the germline V gene. The CDR3 is 15 amino acids. V was clipped by 3 bases and J by 11 bases, with 23 bases between them. CDR3 loop: CASSSYQETSLRAFF. The DNA of the CDR3 is TGTGCCAGCAGCTCTTACCAGGAAACGTCCCTCCGGGCTTTCTTT.

This clonotype was counted between two and nine times. This sequence joins TRBV2 and TRBJ1-5; 8 bases agree with TRBD1. J gave up 6 bases and V 5 bases, and 6 bases lay outside the gene matches. Germline CDR1 and CDR2: SNHLY and FYNNEI. The CDR3 has 14 residues. CDR3 amino acids: CASSPTGDGQPQHF. The DNA of the CDR3 is TGTGCCAGCAGTCCGACAGGGGATGGTCAGCCCCAGCATTTT.

This clonotype was detected a few times. This chain uses TRBV20-1 with TRBJ2-1; D is perhaps TRBD2 (5 bases). Germline CDR1 reads DFQATT; CDR2 reads SNEGSKA (reference sequence). CDR3 length: 14 amino acids. CDR3 amino acids: CSATPGRRRNEQFF. For the CDR3, the DNA is TGCAGCGCCACCCCCGGCCGGAGGAGGAATGAGCAGTTCTTC.

At least ten counts were recorded for this clonotype. The chain links TRBV7-3 to TRBJ2-7; 7 bases map to TRBD1. The germline V gene has CDR1 SGHTA and CDR2 FQGTGA. The CDR3 consists of 15 residues. The junction had 13 bases not matched to a gene; V was cut back by 5 bases and J by 6 bases. CDR3 residues: CASSERGRTGAEQYF. The CDR3 region has the DNA TGTGCCAGCAGCGAAAGGGGGAGAACAGGGGCCGAGCAGTACTTC.

This clonotype was counted ten times or more. CDR3 nucleotide sequence: TGTGCCACCTCGACAGGGGGACGCACTGAAGCTTTCTTT. Protein product: CATSTGGRTEAFF. The rearrangement joins TRBV27 to TRBJ1-1; 9 bases match TRBD1. V lost 10 bases to trimming and J lost 4 bases; unmatched junction nucleotides: 7. Per germline, CDR1 MNHEY and CDR2 SMNVEV (reference sequence). This CDR3 contains 13 residues.

This sequence joins TRBV4-2 and TRBJ2-5; tentatively, D is TRBD2 (6 bases). Germline V gene sequence: CDR1 LGHNA, CDR2 YNFKEQ. Trimming left V 1 base short and J 1 base short, with 7 bases between. There are 14 residues in the CDR3. The CDR3 is CASSQGLGQETQYF. The DNA of the CDR3 is TGTGCCAGCAGCCAAGGACTAGGCCAAGAGACCCAGTACTTC.

With respect to this clonotype: The CDR3 carries no conserved terminal phenylalanine or tryptophan, so it likely arises from a read error. V and J are TRBV5-1 and TRBJ1-2; a possible D gene is TRBD1 (5 bases). Germline CDR1 SGHRS, CDR2 YFSETQ. The CDR3 runs 14 residues. V dropped 2 bases and J dropped 1 base, with 9 bases sitting between them. The CDR3 nucleotides read TGCGCCAGCAGCTTAGGGGATATTAACTATGGCTACACCCTC. It codes for CASSLGDINYGYTL.

The table lists this clonotype with many counts. V usage is TRBV28 and J usage is TRBJ2-7; 8 bases fit TRBD1. This CDR3 spans 14 amino acids. Germline CDR1 is MDHEN and CDR2 is SYDVKM. Trimming cost V 6 bases and J 2 bases; bases outside gene matches: 6. The CDR3 loop is CASRPTGATYEQYF. The CDR3 DNA reads as TGTGCCAGCAGGCCGACAGGGGCGACCTACGAGCAGTACTTC.

This clonotype came up many times. This chain joins TRBV28 and TRBJ2-5; 13 positions agree with TRBD2. In germline, CDR1 is MDHEN, CDR2 SYDVKM. The CDR3 loop spans 16 amino acids. V gave up 5 bases and J gave up 2 bases; unmatched junction bases: 5. CDR3 loop: CASSQWTSGSQETQYF. The CDR3 nucleotides read TGTGCCAGCAGTCAGTGGACTAGCGGGAGTCAAGAGACCCAGTACTTC.

This clonotype was picked up many times. The chain is built from TRBV2 and TRBJ2-7; D possibly corresponds to TRBD1 (6 bases). V was shortened by 5 bases and J by 4 bases, with 12 bases between the two germline ends. The CDR3 is 13 amino acids. The germline CDR1 and CDR2 sequences are SNHLY and FYNNEI. This CDR3 is CASSRDNLYEQYF. CDR3 nucleotides: TGTGCCAGCAGTAGGGACAACCTATACGAGCAGTACTTC.

This clonotype was recorded many times. The chain uses TRBV20-1 and TRBJ1-1; tentatively, D is TRBD1 (6 bases). V lost 1 base and J 5 bases, leaving 14 bases between the germline ends. From germline, CDR1 is DFQATT and CDR2 SNEGSKA (reference sequence). The CDR3 consists of 14 residues. CDR3 DNA sequence: TGCAGTGCTAGAGGCATGGGGGCGCGGACTGAAGCTTTCTTT. This gives the protein CSARGMGARTEAFF.